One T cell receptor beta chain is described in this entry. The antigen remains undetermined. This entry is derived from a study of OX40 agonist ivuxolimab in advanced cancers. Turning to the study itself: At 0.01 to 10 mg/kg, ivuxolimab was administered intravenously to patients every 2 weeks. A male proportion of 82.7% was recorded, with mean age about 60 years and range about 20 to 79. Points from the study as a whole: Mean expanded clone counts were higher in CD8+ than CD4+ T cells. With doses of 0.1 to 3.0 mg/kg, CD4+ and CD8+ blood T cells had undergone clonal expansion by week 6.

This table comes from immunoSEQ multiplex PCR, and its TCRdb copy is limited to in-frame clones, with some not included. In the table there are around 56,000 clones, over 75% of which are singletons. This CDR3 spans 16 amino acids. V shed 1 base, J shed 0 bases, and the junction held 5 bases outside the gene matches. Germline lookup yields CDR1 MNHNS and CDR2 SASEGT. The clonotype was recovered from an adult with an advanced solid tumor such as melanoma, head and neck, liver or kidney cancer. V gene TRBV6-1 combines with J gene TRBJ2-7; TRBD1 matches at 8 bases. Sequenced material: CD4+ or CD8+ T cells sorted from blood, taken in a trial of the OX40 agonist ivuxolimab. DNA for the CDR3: TGTGCCAGCAGTGAAGACAGGGGGATTCTCTCCTACGAGCAGTACTTC. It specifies CASSEDRGILSYEQYF.